A selection of T cell receptor beta chains follows, all from one sample in a study of blood T cell repertoires in COVID-19. Using immunoSEQ multiplex PCR, the repertoire was profiled, and TCRdb retains in-frame clones only, with some absent. The data contain some 330,000 clones, roughly four fifths of them singletons. Sequenced input: PBMCs or T cells enriched from blood (not recorded which). These receptors were taken from a woman between 50 and 59 years old who had recovered from COVID-19. Each CDR3 is given with its conserved first and last residue. A D gene is named only where the DNA matches it firmly. Clone size appears in some rows only: once, few, many, or a class for an expanded clone.

D	size	V	J	length	CDR3	DNA
TRBD2	once	TRBV29-1	TRBJ2-2	14	CSVDRGEATGELFF	TGCAGCGTTGATCGGGGGGAGGCCACCGGGGAGCTGTTTTTT
NA	NA	TRBV7-6	TRBJ1-4	13	CASSPIGGAELFF	TGTGCCAGCAGCCCGATTGGGGGGGCGGAACTGTTTTTT
NA	NA	TRBV5-4	TRBJ1-2	13	CASSLLGANGYTF	TGTGCCAGCAGCTTGTTAGGGGCAAATGGCTACACCTTC
TRBD2	NA	TRBV5-1	TRBJ2-7	15	CASSPEGVAGYEQYF	TGCGCCAGCAGCCCCGAGGGAGTAGCGGGCTACGAGCAGTACTTC
NA	NA	TRBV6-1	TRBJ1-1	13	CASSEAVGLVAFF	TGTGCCAGCAGTGAAGCGGTGGGGCTGGTAGCTTTCTTT
NA	NA	TRBV19	TRBJ2-5	14	CASSIRDTEETQYF	TGTGCCAGTAGTATCAGGGATACTGAAGAGACCCAGTACTTC
TRBD1	NA	TRBV7-2	TRBJ1-2	15	CASSRGQPENYGYTF	TGTGCCAGCAGCCGGGGACAGCCCGAGAACTATGGCTACACCTTC
TRBD1	once	TRBV27	TRBJ1-5	14	CATSSGTGNQPQHF	TGTGCCACATCCTCCGGGACAGGGAATCAGCCCCAGCATTTT
NA	NA	TRBV27	TRBJ2-5	14	CASSLQSRGETQYF	TGTGCCAGCAGTCTACAATCTAGGGGAGAGACCCAGTACTTC
TRBD2	NA	TRBV30	TRBJ2-1	16	CAWSTRLAGGFNEQFF	TGTGCCTGGAGTACCCGACTAGCGGGAGGGTTCAATGAGCAGTTCTTC
NA	NA	TRBV15	TRBJ1-2	15	CATSRAGQGNYGYTF	TGTGCCACCAGCAGAGCTGGGCAGGGGAACTATGGCTACACCTTC
TRBD2	NA	TRBV25-1	TRBJ2-7	10	CAAGGDEQYF	TGTGCCGCGGGGGGGGACGAGCAGTACTTC
NA	NA	TRBV7-9	TRBJ1-2	15	CASSLDREPFYGYTF	TGTGCCAGCAGCTTAGACAGGGAACCCTTCTATGGCTACACCTTC
NA	NA	TRBV29-1	TRBJ1-4	11	CSGFVGEKLFF	TGCAGCGGCTTCGTTGGCGAAAAACTGTTTTTT
NA	NA	TRBV6-5	TRBJ1-2	15	CASSNRPRAGDGYTF	TGTGCCAGCAGCAACAGACCGCGCGCAGGGGATGGCTACACCTTC
TRBD1	NA	TRBV6-6	TRBJ1-6	19	CASSFQPGQGMWGNSPLHF	TGTGCCAGCAGCTTTCAACCGGGACAGGGAATGTGGGGTAATTCACCCCTCCACTTT
NA	NA	TRBV19	TRBJ1-1	13	CASREPGNTEAFF	TGTGCCAGTAGGGAACCAGGGAACACTGAAGCTTTCTTT
NA	NA	TRBV18	TRBJ1-1	17	CASSPQGFGTRGTEAFF	TGTGCCAGCTCACCCCAGGGCTTTGGAACCCGGGGGACTGAAGCTTTCTTT
NA	NA	TRBV7-8	TRBJ2-5	13	CASSLSGQETQYF	TGTGCCAGCAGCCTTAGCGGACAAGAGACCCAGTACTTC
NA	NA	TRBV10-3	TRBJ1-1	12	CAIGEGITEAFF	TGTGCCATCGGCGAGGGAATCACTGAAGCTTTCTTT
TRBD2	NA	TRBV7-2	TRBJ2-1	15	CASSSTLAGGGEQFF	TGTGCCAGCAGCTCAACACTAGCGGGGGGGGGCGAGCAGTTCTTC
NA	NA	TRBV24-1	TRBJ1-2	13	CAPQSPLSGDYTF	TGTGCCCCACAATCCCCTCTGTCAGGGGACTACACCTTC
NA	NA	TRBV10-3	TRBJ2-3	13	CAIRLTSTDTQYF	TGTGCCATCAGGTTAACTAGCACAGATACGCAGTATTTT
TRBD1	once	TRBV5-8	TRBJ1-5	15	CASSPGQGTNQPQHF	TGTGCCAGCAGCCCGGGACAGGGTACCAATCAGCCCCAGCATTTT
TRBD1	NA	TRBV5-1	TRBJ2-3	15	CASSLGQGIPDTQYF	TGCGCCAGCAGCTTGGGACAGGGTATCCCAGATACGCAGTATTTT
NA	NA	TRBV30	TRBJ1-4	13	CAWVGAHNEKLFF	TGTGCCTGGGTAGGGGCCCATAATGAAAAACTGTTTTTT
NA	NA	TRBV29-1	TRBJ1-6	14	CSVTLGGGNSPLHF	TGCAGCGTGACCCTCGGGGGGGGAAATTCACCCCTCCACTTT
NA	NA	TRBV7-2	TRBJ2-7	15	CASSLTQGLSYEQYF	TGTGCCAGCAGCCTCACTCAGGGACTTTCCTACGAGCAGTACTTC
NA	NA	TRBV30	TRBJ1-6	15	CAWSLQGVYNSPLHF	TGTGCCTGGAGTTTACAAGGAGTCTATAATTCACCCCTCCACTTT
NA	few	TRBV21-1	TRBJ1-5	22	CASIPTTYLEQGTNKGNQPQHF	TGTGCCAGCATACCGACCACCTACCTTGAGCAGGGTACAAATAAGGGCAATCAGCCCCAGCATTTT
TRBD1	NA	TRBV7-8	TRBJ1-6	17	CASSFGQGGSYNSPLHF	TGTGCCAGCAGCTTCGGGCAGGGGGGATCTTATAATTCACCCCTCCACTTT
NA	NA	TRBV24-1	TRBJ2-1	13	CATSDPGLNEQFF	TGTGCCACCAGTGATCCCGGGTTGAATGAGCAGTTCTTC
NA	NA	TRBV6-5	TRBJ1-5	14	CASSYSAGGQPQHF	TGTGCCAGCAGTTACTCGGCAGGAGGCCAGCCCCAGCATTTT
TRBD2	NA	TRBV6-2/TRBV6-3	TRBJ2-1	16	CASSYSGTRPYNEQFF	TGTGCCAGCAGTTACTCCGGGACTAGACCCTACAATGAGCAGTTCTTC
TRBD1	once	TRBV19	TRBJ1-2	16	CANSATGTGLGYGYTF	TGTGCCAATAGTGCTACCGGGACAGGGTTGGGCTATGGCTACACCTTC
TRBD1	NA	TRBV30	TRBJ1-2	15	CAWSARDRVNYGYTF	TGTGCCTGGAGTGCCCGGGACAGGGTGAACTATGGCTACACCTTC
NA	NA	TRBV15	TRBJ1-2	14	CATSRHRVGYGYTF	TGTGCCACCAGCAGACACAGGGTTGGCTATGGCTACACCTTC
NA	few	TRBV30	TRBJ1-1	14	CAWSPDSRNTEAFF	TGTGCCTGGAGTCCGGACAGCCGGAACACTGAAGCTTTCTTT
NA	NA	TRBV7-8	TRBJ1-2	15	CASSLSGDVLGGYTF	TGTGCCAGCAGCTTATCCGGGGATGTTTTGGGCGGCTACACCTTC
TRBD2	NA	TRBV14	TRBJ2-7	16	CASSRRLASGAYEQYF	TGTGCCAGCAGCCGCCGCTTGGCTAGCGGTGCCTACGAGCAGTACTTC
TRBD1	NA	TRBV6-5	TRBJ1-5	15	CASSPRQGSNQPQHF	TGTGCCAGCAGTCCCCGACAGGGGAGCAATCAGCCCCAGCATTTT
TRBD1	once	TRBV19	TRBJ2-2	16	CASSILRLQGGGELFF	TGTGCCAGTAGTATATTAAGGCTACAGGGGGGCGGGGAGCTGTTTTTT
NA	NA	TRBV7-2	TRBJ1-1	13	CASSLRANTEAFF	TGTGCCAGCAGCTTACGAGCGAACACTGAAGCTTTCTTT
NA	NA	TRBV7-3	TRBJ1-6	15	CASSLTTATASPLHF	TGTGCCAGCAGCTTAACGACGGCGACTGCGTCACCCCTCCACTTT
NA	NA	TRBV11-2	TRBJ1-1	16	CASSFEGSWMGTEAFF	TGTGCCAGCAGCTTCGAGGGTTCCTGGATGGGCACTGAAGCTTTCTTT
NA	NA	TRBV5-4	TRBJ2-3	11	CASSLGRQVQF	TGTGCCAGCAGCTTGGGGCGACAAGTACAATTT
NA	NA	TRBV27	TRBJ1-2	13	CATVGSRGYGYTF	TGTGCCACCGTAGGATCGCGAGGCTATGGCTACACCTTC
TRBD2	once	TRBV29-1	TRBJ2-3	19	CSVSRTSGGGLAFTDTQYF	TGCAGCGTTTCACGGACTAGCGGGGGCGGACTCGCCTTCACAGATACGCAGTATTTT
TRBD1	NA	TRBV19	TRBJ1-2	15	CASSRGGGTGLSYTF	TGTGCCAGTAGTCGTGGCGGCGGGACAGGGTTAAGCTACACCTTC
TRBD1	NA	TRBV18	TRBJ2-1	18	CASSPKTGGPDRFNEQFF	TGTGCCAGCTCACCGAAGACAGGGGGGCCTGATAGATTCAATGAGCAGTTCTTC
TRBD1	NA	TRBV19	TRBJ2-3	14	CATTSTGPPDTQYF	TGTGCCACGACCTCGACAGGGCCCCCAGATACGCAGTATTTT
NA	NA	TRBV4-3	TRBJ1-1	14	CASSQVGGNTEAFF	TGCGCCAGCAGCCAAGTGGGGGGGAACACTGAAGCTTTCTTT
TRBD1	NA	TRBV28	TRBJ1-5	15	CASSSRGTSNQPQHF	TGTGCCAGCAGTTCCAGGGGGACTAGCAATCAGCCCCAGCATTTT
TRBD2	NA	TRBV6-5	TRBJ2-3	14	CASTSGGGTDTQYF	TGTGCCAGCACCAGCGGGGGGGGCACAGATACGCAGTATTTT
NA	NA	TRBV6-5	TRBJ1-1	11	CASRQNTEAFF	TGTGCCAGCAGACAGAACACTGAAGCTTTCTTT
TRBD1	NA	TRBV19	TRBJ2-5	16	CASSIVMLGQQETQYF	TGTGCCAGTAGTATAGTTATGTTGGGACAGCAAGAGACCCAGTACTTC
NA	NA	TRBV7-2	TRBJ2-7	13	CASSTQQGGEQYF	TGTGCCAGCAGCACACAACAGGGTGGGGAGCAGTACTTC
TRBD2	few	TRBV14	TRBJ2-7	13	CASSRAGGSPQYF	TGTGCCAGCAGCCGAGCGGGAGGTTCTCCGCAGTACTTC
TRBD1	NA	TRBV7-9	TRBJ1-2	16	CASSPGQGAANYGYTF	TGTGCCAGCAGTCCCGGACAGGGGGCAGCTAACTATGGCTACACCTTC